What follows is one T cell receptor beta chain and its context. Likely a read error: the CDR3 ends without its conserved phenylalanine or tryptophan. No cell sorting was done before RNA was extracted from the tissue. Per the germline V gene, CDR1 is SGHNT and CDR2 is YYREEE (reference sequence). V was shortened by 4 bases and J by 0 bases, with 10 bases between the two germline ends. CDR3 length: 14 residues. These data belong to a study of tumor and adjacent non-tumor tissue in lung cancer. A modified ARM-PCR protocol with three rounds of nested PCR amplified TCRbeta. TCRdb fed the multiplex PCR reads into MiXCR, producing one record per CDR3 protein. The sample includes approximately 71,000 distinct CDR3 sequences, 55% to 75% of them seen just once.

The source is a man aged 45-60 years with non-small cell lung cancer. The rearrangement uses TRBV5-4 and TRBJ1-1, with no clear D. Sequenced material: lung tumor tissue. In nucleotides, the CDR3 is TGTGCCAGCAGCGGGTGGGGTCTGAACACTGAAGCTTTCTTG. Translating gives CASSGWGLNTEAFL.